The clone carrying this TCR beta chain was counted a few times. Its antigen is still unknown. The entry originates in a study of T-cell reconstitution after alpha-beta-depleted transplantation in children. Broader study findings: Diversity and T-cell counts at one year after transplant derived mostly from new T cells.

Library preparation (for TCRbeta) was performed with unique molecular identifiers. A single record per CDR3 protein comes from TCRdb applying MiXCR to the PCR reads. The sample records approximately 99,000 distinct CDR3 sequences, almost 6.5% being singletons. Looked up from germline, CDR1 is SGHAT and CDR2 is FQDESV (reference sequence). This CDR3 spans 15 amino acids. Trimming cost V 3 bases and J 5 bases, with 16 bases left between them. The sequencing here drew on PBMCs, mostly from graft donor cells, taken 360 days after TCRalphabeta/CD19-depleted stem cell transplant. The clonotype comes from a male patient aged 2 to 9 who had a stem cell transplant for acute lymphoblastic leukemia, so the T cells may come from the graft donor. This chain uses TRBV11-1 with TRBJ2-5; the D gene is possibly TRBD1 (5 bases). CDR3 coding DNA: TGTGCCAGCAGCTTTTACAGGCGTGAGGTGGAGACCCAGTACTTC. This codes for CASSFYRREVETQYF.